These 21 T cell receptor beta chains were all obtained from the same sample, sequenced in a study of human T cells and chemical hapten exposure. TCRdb re-called the RACE reads through MiXCR, storing one row per CDR3 protein. The sample holds roughly 80,000 distinct CDR3 sequences, over 8.5% seen once. As to time point: patch test 1, 2 weeks after DPC sensitization. The treatment here: therapeutic diphenylcyclopropenone sensitization with weekly scalp DPC. Sequencing used whole blood, obtained in connection with sensitization to the hapten diphenylcyclopropenone (DPC). The receptors originated from a woman between 45 and 60 years old with alopecia areata. Some clones in this sample may be carry-over from other donors' samples.

In this sample, this clonotype turned up once. The chain carries TRBV12-3 or TRBV12-4 and TRBJ1-6, with 7 nucleotides matching TRBD1. The CDR3 contains 15 residues. The trim removed 5 bases at V and 5 bases at J, leaving 6 bases unmatched. CDR3 loop: CASSGGQRDNSPLHF. The CDR3 nucleotides read TGTGCCAGCAGTGGGGGACAGCGAGATAATTCACCCCTCCACTTT.

In its sample, this clonotype was seen many times. This chain uses TRBV28 with TRBJ2-6, with 9 bases lining up with TRBD1. V trimming: 6 bases; J trimming: 0 bases; junction bases outside the gene matches: 9. This CDR3 contains 18 residues. Germline assignment: CDR1 MDHEN and CDR2 SYDVKM. CDR3 sequence (DNA): TGTGCCAGCAGATCTCCCGGGACAGGGAACTCTGGGGCCAACGTCCTGACTTTC. It encodes CASRSPGTGNSGANVLTF. Using reference TRBV28 and TRBJ2-6 for the parts outside the CDR3, the full variable domain is DVKVTQSSRYLVKRTGEKVFLECVQDMDHENMFWYRQDPGLGLRLIYFSYDVKMKEKGDIPEGYSVSREKKERFSLILESASTNQTSMYLCASRSPGTGNSGANVLTFGAGSRLTVL.

The chain recombines TRBV11-3 with TRBJ2-2; 13 nucleotides agree with TRBD2. Germline values: CDR1 SGHNT, CDR2 YENEEA. With V trimmed by 4 bases and J by 5 bases, 7 bases remained unmatched. The CDR3 spans 17 residues. CDR3 loop: CASSYRGLAGATGELFF. DNA of the CDR3: TGTGCCAGCAGCTATCGTGGACTAGCGGGAGCTACCGGGGAGCTGTTTTTT.

This clonotype was observed many times. J is TRBJ2-5 and V is TRBV11-2, with no clear D. Trimming took 5 bases from V and 8 from J, leaving 9 bases between them. The germline gives CDR1 SGHAT, CDR2 FQNNGV. The CDR3 runs 11 residues. The CDR3 DNA reads as TGTGCCAGCAGCCCGGCGAGAACCCAGTACTTC. Amino acid sequence: CASSPARTQYF.

This clonotype was counted ten times or more. This chain links TRBV6-2 or TRBV6-3 with TRBJ2-1, with D perhaps matching TRBD2 (6 bases). The CDR3 consists of 14 residues. Deletions cut 7 bases from V and 4 bases from J, with 14 bases between. From germline, CDR1 is MNHEY and CDR2 SVGEGT. DNA for the CDR3: TGTGCCAGCAAAGCCGGGACTTCATACAATGAGCAGTTCTTC. Protein product: CASKAGTSYNEQFF.

This clonotype turned up a few times. The rearrangement links TRBV29-1 to TRBJ2-1; no clear D gene. This CDR3 is 12 amino acids long. CDR1 is SQVTM and CDR2 is ANQGSEA in the germline V gene. V lost 7 bases to trimming and J lost 5 bases, with 12 bases between them. DNA for the CDR3: TGCAGCGGACTCCTCAAGGACAATGAGCAGTTCTTC. It is translated as CSGLLKDNEQFF.

This clonotype was counted between two and nine times. The V and J genes are TRBV2 and TRBJ2-2; D call uncertain. CDR1 is SNHLY and CDR2 is FYNNEI in the germline V gene. CDR3 size: 13 residues. The V end lost 4 bases, the J end lost 2 bases, and 5 bases lay between the germline ends. CDR3 nucleotides: TGTGCCAGCAGTGGACCAAACACCGGGGAGCTGTTTTTT. It yields the protein CASSGPNTGELFF.

This clonotype appeared a single time. This may stem from a read error, because a much larger clone lies one nucleotide away. The V call is TRBV14, the J call TRBJ2-1, with D possibly matching TRBD1 (6 bases). The V end lost 1 base, the J end lost 8 bases, and 15 bases lay between the germline ends. CDR3 length equals 15 residues. Per germline, CDR1 SGHDN and CDR2 FVKESK. The CDR3 DNA reads as TGTGCCAGCAGCCAAGCGGGACACTCGTCCCATGAGCAGTTCTTC. It translates to CASSQAGHSSHEQFF.

There are many counts of this clonotype. V gene TRBV18 combines with J gene TRBJ1-2, with 9 bases fitting TRBD1. With 6 bases clipped from V and 6 bases from J, the junction kept 14 bases outside the gene matches. This CDR3 contains 16 residues. Per the germline V gene, CDR1 is KGHSH and CDR2 is LQKENI. The CDR3 nucleotides read TGTGCCAGCTCTTTTATACCGGGACAGGGAGGAAATGGCTACACCTTC. It specifies CASSFIPGQGGNGYTF. Full variable domain (missing parts from reference TRBV18 and TRBJ1-2): NAGVMQNPRHLVRRRGQEARLRCSPMKGHSHVYWYRQLPEEGLKFMVYLQKENIIDESGMPKERFSAEFPKEGPSILRIQQVVRGDSAAYFCASSFIPGQGGNGYTFGSGTRLTVV.

CDR3 in DNA: TGTGCCAGCAGTTCGCAGGCGGGGGACCTGAACACTGAAGCTTTCTTT. The encoded protein is CASSSQAGDLNTEAFF. The rearrangement uses TRBV28 and TRBJ1-1, with D possibly matching TRBD1 (5 bases). V was shortened by 4 bases and J by 0 bases, with 15 bases between the two germline ends. There are 16 residues in the CDR3. Germline CDR1 is MDHEN and CDR2 is SYDVKM.

This clonotype was counted a few times. The V gene is TRBV30, the J gene TRBJ1-5, with D tentatively TRBD1 (5 bases). V was cut by 1 base and J by 2 bases, with 6 bases left in between. Looked up from germline, CDR1 is GTSNPN and CDR2 is SVGIG (reference sequence). The CDR3 has 13 residues. The CDR3 sequence is CAWSGDRNQPQHF. The CDR3 DNA reads TGTGCCTGGAGTGGGGACCGCAATCAGCCCCAGCATTTT.

Ten or more counts support this clonotype. The chain combines TRBV29-1 with TRBJ2-2; 7 positions match TRBD1. The germline gives CDR1 SQVTM, CDR2 ANQGSEA. CDR3 length equals 14 residues. Trimming took 4 bases from V and 0 from J; bases not matched to a gene: 2. CDR3 region: CSVAGTANTGELFF. For the CDR3, the DNA is TGCAGCGTTGCCGGGACAGCGAACACCGGGGAGCTGTTTTTT.

The rearrangement uses TRBV5-1 and TRBJ2-7; TRBD1 agrees at 7 bases. The germline gives CDR1 SGHRS, CDR2 YFSETQ. J gave up 6 bases and V 6 bases, and 15 bases lay outside the gene matches. The CDR3 has 15 residues. The CDR3 sequence is CASNGRQGMTPEQYF. In DNA, the CDR3 is TGCGCCAGCAACGGTCGACAGGGTATGACCCCCGAGCAGTACTTC.

This clonotype was found many times. The CDR3 DNA follows: TGTGCCAGCAGCTTAGAGGACAGGGCTAACACTGAAGCTTTCTTT. It yields the protein CASSLEDRANTEAFF. The chain has TRBV7-3 and TRBJ1-1; 8 bases are a match to TRBD1. Germline CDR1 is SGHTA and CDR2 is FQGTGA. Trimming took 2 bases from V and 2 from J; bases not matched to a gene: 4. There are 15 residues in the CDR3.

This clonotype was recorded a few times. The chain has TRBV7-2 and TRBJ2-2; no firm D call. V lost 2 bases to trimming and J lost 1 base, with 8 bases between them. The germline gives CDR1 SGHTA, CDR2 FQGNSA. The CDR3 covers 15 residues. The CDR3 DNA sequence: TGTGCCAGCAGCTTACTATCGATGAACACCGGGGAGCTGTTTTTT. Residues: CASSLLSMNTGELFF.

This clonotype has more than one count but fewer than ten. The CDR3 sequence: CASRQAGYGYTF. CDR3 DNA sequence: TGTGCCAGCAGACAAGCAGGCTATGGCTACACCTTC. This chain connects TRBV6-2 or TRBV6-3 to TRBJ1-2, with D uncertain. Per the germline V gene, CDR1 is MNHEY and CDR2 is SVGEGT. The CDR3 consists of 12 residues. Trimming removed 6 bases from V and 4 bases from J, with 9 bases in between.

This clonotype was seen a few times. CDR3 protein: CASSLVGSSGNTIYF. The CDR3 DNA follows: TGTGCCAGCAGCTTAGTCGGCAGCTCTGGAAACACCATATATTTT. The chain has TRBV7-9 and TRBJ1-3; D unclear. The germline V gene has CDR1 SEHNR and CDR2 FQNEAQ (reference sequence). The CDR3 is 15 amino acids. V lost 1 base and J 0 bases, leaving 7 bases between the germline ends.

This clonotype was detected ten times or more. The chain joins TRBV20-1 to TRBJ2-1, with D hard to call. The CDR3 sequence is 13 residues long. The V gene's germline CDR1 is DFQATT and CDR2 SNEGSKA (reference sequence). V was cut by 5 bases and J by 6 bases, with 14 bases left in between. In DNA, the CDR3 is TGCAGTGCTCCAGGTCCCCCTCGCAATGAGCAGTTCTTC. Translation: CSAPGPPRNEQFF.

A few counts support this clonotype. The chain is built from TRBV10-3 and TRBJ2-7; 7 bases map to TRBD2. CDR3 size: 15 residues. The germline V gene encodes CDR1 ENHRY and CDR2 SYGVKD. V lost 0 bases and J lost 7; bases outside the gene matches: 9. CDR3 in amino acids: CAISESTAGGKEQYF. DNA of the CDR3: TGTGCCATCAGTGAGTCGACAGCCGGGGGGAAAGAGCAGTACTTC.

This clonotype appeared many times. CDR3 in DNA: TGTGCCAGCAGTTTATCCGACCGGGACGGACAAGCTTTCTTT. Protein sequence: CASSLSDRDGQAFF. The V call is TRBV12-3 or TRBV12-4, the J call TRBJ1-1; tentatively, D is TRBD1 (5 bases). Trimming pared 2 bases from V and 9 bases from J, leaving 16 bases between. CDR3 size: 14 residues.

Note on this clonotype: One end of the junction does not line up with germline, which may come from a read error. This chain joins TRBV7-7 and TRBJ2-1; TRBD1 aligns across 7 bases. This CDR3 region has 15 residues. The V gene's germline CDR1 is SSHAT and CDR2 FNYEAQ (reference sequence). The CDR3 protein is CASSLGGQNYNEQFF. The CDR3 DNA reads as TGTGCTAGCAGCTTAGGGGGACAGAACTACAATGAGCAGTTCTTC. Drawing the rest from reference TRBV7-7 and TRBJ2-1, the complete variable domain is GAGVSQSPRYKVTKRGQDVTLRCDPISSHATLYWYQQALGQGPEFLTYFNYEAQPDKSGLPSDRFSAERPEGSISTLTIQRTEQRDSAMYRCASSLGGQNYNEQFFGPGTRLTVL.